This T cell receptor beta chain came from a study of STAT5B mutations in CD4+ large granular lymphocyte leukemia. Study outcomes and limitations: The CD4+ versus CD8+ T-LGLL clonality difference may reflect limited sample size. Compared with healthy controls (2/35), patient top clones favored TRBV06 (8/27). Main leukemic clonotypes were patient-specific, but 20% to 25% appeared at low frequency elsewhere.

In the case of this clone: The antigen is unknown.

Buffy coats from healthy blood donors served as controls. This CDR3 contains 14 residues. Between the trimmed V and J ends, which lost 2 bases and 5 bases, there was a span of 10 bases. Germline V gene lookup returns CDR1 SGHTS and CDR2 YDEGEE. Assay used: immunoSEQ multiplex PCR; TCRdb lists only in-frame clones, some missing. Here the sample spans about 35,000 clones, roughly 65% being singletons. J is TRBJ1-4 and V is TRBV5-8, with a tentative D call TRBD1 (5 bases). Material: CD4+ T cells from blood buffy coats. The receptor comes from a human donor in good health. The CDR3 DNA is TGTGCCAGCAGCTTAAGGTCAGGGAATGAAAAACTGTTTTTT. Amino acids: CASSLRSGNEKLFF. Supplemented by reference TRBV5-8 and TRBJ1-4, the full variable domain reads EAGVTQSPTHLIKTRGQQATLRCSPISGHTSVYWYQQALGLGLQFLLWYDEGEERNRGNFPPRFSGRQFPNYSSELNVNALELEDSALYLCASSLRSGNEKLFFGSGTQLSVL.